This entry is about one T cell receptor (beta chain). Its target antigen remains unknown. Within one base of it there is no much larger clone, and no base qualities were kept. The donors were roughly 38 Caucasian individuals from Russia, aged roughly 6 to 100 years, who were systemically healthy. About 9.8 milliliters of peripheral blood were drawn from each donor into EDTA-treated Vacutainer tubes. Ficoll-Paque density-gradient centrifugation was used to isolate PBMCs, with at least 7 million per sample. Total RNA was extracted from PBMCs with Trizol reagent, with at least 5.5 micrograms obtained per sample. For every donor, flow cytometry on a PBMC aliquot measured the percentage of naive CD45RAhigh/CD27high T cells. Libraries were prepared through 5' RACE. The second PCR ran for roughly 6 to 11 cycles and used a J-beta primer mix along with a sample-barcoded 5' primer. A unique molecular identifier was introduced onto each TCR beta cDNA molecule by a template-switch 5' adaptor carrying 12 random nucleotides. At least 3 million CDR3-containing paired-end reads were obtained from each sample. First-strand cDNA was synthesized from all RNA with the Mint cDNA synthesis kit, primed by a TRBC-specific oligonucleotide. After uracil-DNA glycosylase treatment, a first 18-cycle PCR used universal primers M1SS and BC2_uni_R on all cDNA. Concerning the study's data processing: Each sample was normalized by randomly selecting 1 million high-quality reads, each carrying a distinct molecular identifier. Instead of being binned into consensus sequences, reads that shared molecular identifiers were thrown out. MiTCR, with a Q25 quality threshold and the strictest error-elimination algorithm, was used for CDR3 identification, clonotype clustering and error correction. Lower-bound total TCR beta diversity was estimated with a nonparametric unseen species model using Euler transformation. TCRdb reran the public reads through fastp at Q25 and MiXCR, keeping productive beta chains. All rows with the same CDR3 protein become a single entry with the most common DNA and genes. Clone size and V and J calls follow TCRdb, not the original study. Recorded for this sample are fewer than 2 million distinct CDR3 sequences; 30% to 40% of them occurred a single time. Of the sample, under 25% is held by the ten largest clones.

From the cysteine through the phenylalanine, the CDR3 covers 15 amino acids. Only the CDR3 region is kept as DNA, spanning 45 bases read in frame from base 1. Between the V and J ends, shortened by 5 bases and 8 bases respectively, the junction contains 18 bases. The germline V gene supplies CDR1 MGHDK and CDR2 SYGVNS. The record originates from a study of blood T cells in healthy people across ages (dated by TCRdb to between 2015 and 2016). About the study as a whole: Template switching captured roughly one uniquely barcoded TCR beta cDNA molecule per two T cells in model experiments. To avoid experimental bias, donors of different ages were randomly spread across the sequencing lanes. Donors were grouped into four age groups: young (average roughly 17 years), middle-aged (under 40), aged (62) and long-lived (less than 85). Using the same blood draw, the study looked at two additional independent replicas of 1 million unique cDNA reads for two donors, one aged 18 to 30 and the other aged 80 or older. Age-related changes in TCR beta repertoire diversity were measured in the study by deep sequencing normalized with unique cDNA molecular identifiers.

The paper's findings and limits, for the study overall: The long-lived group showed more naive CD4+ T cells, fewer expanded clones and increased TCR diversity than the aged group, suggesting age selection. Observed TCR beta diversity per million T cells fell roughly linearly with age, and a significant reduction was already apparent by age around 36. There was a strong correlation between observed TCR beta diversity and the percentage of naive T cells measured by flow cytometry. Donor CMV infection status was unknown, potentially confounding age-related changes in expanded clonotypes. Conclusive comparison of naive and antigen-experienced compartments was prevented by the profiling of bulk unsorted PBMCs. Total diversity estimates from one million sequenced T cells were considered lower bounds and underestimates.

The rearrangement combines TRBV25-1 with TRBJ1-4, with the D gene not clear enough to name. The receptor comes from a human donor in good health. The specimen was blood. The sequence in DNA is TGTGCCAGCAGTATAACTAGGTCAGTGGGCGAAAAACTGTTTTTT. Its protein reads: CASSITRSVGEKLFF.